This TCR beta chain was observed in a study of blood T cell repertoires in COVID-19. Study as a whole: From the United States, Italy and Spain came samples of acute and convalescent COVID-19. Nucleic acid was either cDNA or gDNA, and it came from T cells, B-cell-depleted T cells, or PBMCs.

In the authors' workflow: Amplification of reference gene primers provided the estimated nucleated cell counts. TCRdb keeps only in-frame clones here, not all; method: immunoSEQ multiplex PCR. V and J calls and clone size are those listed in that table; D and trimming were worked out from the DNA. The table records over 200,000 clones, over 70% of them present only once. Per germline, CDR1 LGHNT and CDR2 FRNRAP. Trimming pared 6 bases from V and 0 bases from J, leaving 11 bases between. This CDR3 comprises 15 residues. Sequences were obtained from peripheral blood. The sequence was collected from a man between 40 and 49 years old with acute or convalescent COVID-19. The chain recombines TRBV12-5 with TRBJ2-2, with D perhaps TRBD1 (5 bases). The CDR3 nucleotides are TGTGCTAGTGGCCGTAGGACAACGAACACCGGGGAGCTGTTTTTT. Amino acid sequence: CASGRRTTNTGELFF.